The next 22 T cell receptor beta chains were all read from a single sample in a study of T cell responses to AZD1222 COVID-19 vaccine. Only in-frame clones appear in the TCRdb table, and some are missing; sequencing was by immunoSEQ multiplex PCR. This repertoire shows some 84,000 clones, around nine tenths found once; its top ten account for roughly 12%. Sequenced here: peripheral blood, sampled 28 days after the second AZD1222 dose. The receptors were gathered from an adult who received the AZD1222 COVID-19 vaccine.

V is TRBV27 and J is TRBJ2-1; D possibly corresponds to TRBD1 (7 bases). The CDR3 has 15 residues. Trimming removed 5 bases from V and 4 bases from J, with 15 bases in between. Germline values: CDR1 MNHEY, CDR2 SMNVEV (reference sequence). CDR3 in amino acids: CASSARGQMYNEQFF. The CDR3 DNA is TGTGCCAGCAGTGCGCGGGGACAGATGTACAATGAGCAGTTCTTC.

V gene TRBV18 combines with J gene TRBJ2-7, with 8 bases lining up with TRBD2. The germline gives CDR1 KGHSH, CDR2 LQKENI. This CDR3 is built from 14 residues. V lost 3 bases and J lost 5; bases outside the gene matches: 6. The CDR3 protein is CASSPPGGDHEQYF. For the CDR3, the DNA is TGTGCCAGCTCACCTCCGGGAGGGGACCACGAGCAGTACTTC.

This chain joins TRBV15 and TRBJ2-2; TRBD1 is a possible D gene (6 bases). The CDR3 runs 17 residues. The germline CDR1 and CDR2 sequences are LNHNV and YYDKDF (reference sequence). Trimming took off 0 bases at V and 4 bases at J, with 15 bases between the two ends. The CDR3 protein is CATSRDWAGARTGELFF. CDR3 sequence (DNA): TGTGCCACCAGCAGAGATTGGGCAGGGGCGCGCACCGGGGAGCTGTTTTTT.

This clone was detected only once. The chain is built from TRBV4-3 and TRBJ1-3; D possibly corresponds to TRBD1 (5 bases). Trimming took 0 bases from V and 4 from J, leaving 13 bases between them. CDR1 LGHNA and CDR2 YSLEER come from the germline V gene. The CDR3 consists of 16 residues. In nucleotides, the CDR3 is TGCGCCAGCAGCCAAGAGACAGCGTCTACCGGAAACACCATATATTTT. It is translated as CASSQETASTGNTIYF.

This clone was seen more than once but under ten times. V gene TRBV19 combines with J gene TRBJ1-5; 8 bases are shared with TRBD1. V was clipped by 6 bases and J by 6 bases; unmatched bases: 7. The CDR3 is 14 residues long. Germline assignment: CDR1 LNHDA and CDR2 SQIVND (reference sequence). CDR3 in amino acids: CASSGQGGFQPQHF. The CDR3 DNA reads as TGTGCCAGTAGCGGACAGGGAGGGTTTCAGCCCCAGCATTTT. Full variable domain (outside the CDR3, taken from reference TRBV19 and TRBJ1-5): DGGITQSPKYLFRKEGQNVTLSCEQNLNHDAMYWYRQDPGQGLRLIYYSQIVNDFQKGDIAEGYSVSREKKESFPLTVTSAQKNPTAFYLCASSGQGGFQPQHFGDGTRLSIL.

The chain joins TRBV7-2 to TRBJ1-5, with unresolved D. The ends were cut back, 6 bases at V and 1 base at J, with 13 bases in the middle. CDR3 length: 15 residues. The germline V gene has CDR1 SGHTA and CDR2 FQGNSA. CDR3 residues: CASRHGVRSNQPQHF. CDR3 DNA: TGTGCCAGCAGACACGGAGTCCGGAGCAATCAGCCCCAGCATTTT.

The chain combines TRBV6-2 or TRBV6-3 with TRBJ2-2; D not certain. The CDR3 is made up of 12 amino acids. Germline values: CDR1 MNHEY, CDR2 SVGEGT. V was clipped by 2 bases and J by 6 bases, with 4 bases between them. The CDR3 loop reads CASSYVAGELFF. As DNA, the CDR3 is TGTGCCAGCAGTTACGTCGCCGGGGAGCTGTTTTTT.

The chain links TRBV5-3 to TRBJ1-6; tentative D call: TRBD1 (5 bases). TRBV5-3 is noted as an ORF with a role that remains uncertain. Trimming cost V 1 base and J 0 bases, with 8 bases left between them. The CDR3 extends over 16 amino acids. The CDR3 spells CARSLPGSSYNSPLHF. The DNA for the CDR3 is TGTGCCAGAAGCTTGCCAGGGAGCTCCTATAATTCACCCCTCCACTTT.

This chain uses TRBV7-9 with TRBJ2-1; no firm D call. This CDR3 is built from 16 residues. V was trimmed by 2 bases and J by 4 bases, leaving 15 bases between them. The germline gives CDR1 SEHNR, CDR2 FQNEAQ (reference sequence). CDR3 DNA sequence: TGTGCCAGCAGCTTAATCGGTCGGTTAGAATACAATGAGCAGTTCTTC. This translates into CASSLIGRLEYNEQFF.

This chain connects TRBV19 to TRBJ1-5; 7 nucleotides line up with TRBD1. Trimming removed 5 bases from V and 1 base from J; junction bases left unmatched: 2. Germline CDR1 LNHDA, CDR2 SQIVND (reference sequence). This CDR3 has 14 residues. As DNA, the CDR3 is TGTGCCAGTAGTCCAGGGGGGAGCAATCAGCCCCAGCATTTT. Translating gives CASSPGGSNQPQHF.

This clone was detected only once. V gene TRBV14 combines with J gene TRBJ2-7; 9 nucleotides align to TRBD1. Trimming cost V 6 bases and J 7 bases; bases outside gene matches: 13. CDR1 is SGHDN and CDR2 is FVKESK in the germline V gene. The CDR3 consists of 15 residues. In DNA, the CDR3 is TGTGCCAGCAGTGATTTGGGGACAGGGAGTTCAGAGCAGTACTTC. Translation gives CASSDLGTGSSEQYF.

The chain joins TRBV19 to TRBJ1-5, with D possibly matching TRBD1 (6 bases). This CDR3 is built from 13 residues. Germline lookup yields CDR1 LNHDA and CDR2 SQIVND (reference sequence). With 6 bases removed from V and 8 bases from J, the gap between germline ends came to 14 bases. The CDR3 sequence: CASSTETGKPQHF. The CDR3 bases are TGTGCCAGTAGCACAGAAACAGGGAAGCCCCAGCATTTT.

The V call is TRBV29-1, the J call TRBJ2-7, with 8 positions matching TRBD1. The V segment lost 3 bases and the J segment 1 base; nucleotides outside the gene matches: 5. The CDR3 is made up of 14 amino acids. Looked up from germline, CDR1 is SQVTM and CDR2 is ANQGSEA. CDR3 sequence (DNA): TGCAGCGTTGAGCTCGGACAGGGTTCCTACGAGCAGTACTTC. The encoded protein is CSVELGQGSYEQYF.

This clone was detected once. The chain recombines TRBV19 with TRBJ1-1, with D perhaps TRBD1 (5 bases). V was clipped by 5 bases and J by 3 bases, with 19 bases between them. This CDR3 region has 16 residues. The germline gives CDR1 LNHDA, CDR2 SQIVND (reference sequence). CDR3 sequence (DNA): TGTGCCAGTAGTCTGGGAGGGGACCGCCTGGACACTGAAGCTTTCTTT. Protein product: CASSLGGDRLDTEAFF.

V gene TRBV28 combines with J gene TRBJ1-1, with D possibly being TRBD1 (5 bases). The V gene lost 5 bases and the J gene lost 0 bases, with 16 bases spanning the gap. The CDR3 totals 16 residues. Germline assignment: CDR1 MDHEN and CDR2 SYDVKM. The CDR3 region has the DNA TGTGCCAGCAGTAGAAGTACCGGGACGATGAACACTGAAGCTTTCTTT. Its protein product is CASSRSTGTMNTEAFF.

The V gene is TRBV2, the J gene TRBJ1-5; unclear D gene. The germline V gene has CDR1 SNHLY and CDR2 FYNNEI. This CDR3 has 15 amino acids. V lost 4 bases and J lost 3, with 13 bases in between. CDR3 loop: CASSAPAGLNQPQHF. DNA of the CDR3: TGTGCCAGCAGTGCGCCGGCGGGCCTCAATCAGCCCCAGCATTTT.

Concerning this clone itself: At the DNA level, this CDR3 is encoded by other sequences in the same sample as well. The chain joins TRBV27 to TRBJ2-7; D possibly matches TRBD1 or TRBD2 (5 bases each). Germline V gene data show CDR1 as MNHEY and CDR2 as SMNVEV (reference sequence). V was shortened by 8 bases and J by 5 bases, with 16 bases between the two germline ends. This CDR3 comprises 13 residues. The CDR3, as DNA: TGTGCCAGCCGGGGACGGGCCCTCGACGAGCAGTACTTC. As protein: CASRGRALDEQYF.

This chain uses TRBV30 with TRBJ1-2, with D uncertain. V was clipped by 3 bases and J by 4 bases, with 9 bases between them. Germline values: CDR1 GTSNPN, CDR2 SVGIG (reference sequence). This CDR3 comprises 12 residues. CDR3 coding DNA: TGTGCCTGGAGCACAGTGAGCTATGGCTACACCTTC. This translates into CAWSTVSYGYTF.

The chain combines TRBV19 with TRBJ2-7; 11 nucleotides line up with TRBD1. Germline V CDR1 and CDR2: LNHDA, SQIVND (reference sequence). V dropped 3 bases and J dropped 3; count of bases not matched to a gene: 1. This CDR3 comprises 14 residues. The CDR3 bases are TGTGCCAGTAGTATCGGGACAGGGGGCTACGAGCAGTACTTC. As protein: CASSIGTGGYEQYF. The variable domain in full, completed from reference TRBV19 and TRBJ2-7, reads DGGITQSPKYLFRKEGQNVTLSCEQNLNHDAMYWYRQDPGQGLRLIYYSQIVNDFQKGDIAEGYSVSREKKESFPLTVTSAQKNPTAFYLCASSIGTGGYEQYFGPGTRLTVT.

The chain has TRBV27 and TRBJ1-2; TRBD1 matches 8 bases. The trim removed 4 bases at V and 6 bases at J, leaving 13 bases unmatched. The germline CDR1 and CDR2 sequences are MNHEY and SMNVEV (reference sequence). The CDR3 spans 16 residues. CDR3 loop: CASSSTSGGRVNGYTF. Here the CDR3 DNA reads TGTGCCAGCAGTTCCACCTCAGGGGGCAGAGTTAATGGCTACACCTTC.

The J gene is TRBJ2-7, the V gene TRBV6-5, with a possible D match to TRBD2 (5 bases). CDR3 size: 14 residues. V was clipped by 5 bases and J by 7 bases, with 18 bases between them. Per the germline V gene, CDR1 is MNHEY and CDR2 is SVGAGI. The CDR3 DNA reads TGTGCCAGCAGTCCCGGGGTGGCGGGTTATGAGCAGTACTTC. Translation: CASSPGVAGYEQYF.

The J gene is TRBJ1-4, the V gene TRBV6-5; weak D call: TRBD1 (6 bases). Germline V lookup: CDR1 MNHEY, CDR2 SVGAGI. V lost 6 bases to trimming and J lost 7 bases, with 9 bases between them. The CDR3 runs to 12 residues. CDR3 amino acids: CASRNRAEKLFF. CDR3 in DNA: TGTGCCAGCAGAAACAGGGCTGAAAAACTGTTTTTT.